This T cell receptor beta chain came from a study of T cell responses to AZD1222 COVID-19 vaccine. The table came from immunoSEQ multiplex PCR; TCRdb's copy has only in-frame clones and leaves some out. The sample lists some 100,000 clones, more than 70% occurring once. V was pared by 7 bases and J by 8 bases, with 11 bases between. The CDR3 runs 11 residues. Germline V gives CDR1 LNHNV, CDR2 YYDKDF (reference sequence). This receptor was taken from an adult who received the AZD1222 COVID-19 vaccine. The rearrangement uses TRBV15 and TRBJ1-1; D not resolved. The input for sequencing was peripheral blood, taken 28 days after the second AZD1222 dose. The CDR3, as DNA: TGTGCCACCATGGCCGGGATAGAAGCTTTCTTT. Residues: CATMAGIEAFF.